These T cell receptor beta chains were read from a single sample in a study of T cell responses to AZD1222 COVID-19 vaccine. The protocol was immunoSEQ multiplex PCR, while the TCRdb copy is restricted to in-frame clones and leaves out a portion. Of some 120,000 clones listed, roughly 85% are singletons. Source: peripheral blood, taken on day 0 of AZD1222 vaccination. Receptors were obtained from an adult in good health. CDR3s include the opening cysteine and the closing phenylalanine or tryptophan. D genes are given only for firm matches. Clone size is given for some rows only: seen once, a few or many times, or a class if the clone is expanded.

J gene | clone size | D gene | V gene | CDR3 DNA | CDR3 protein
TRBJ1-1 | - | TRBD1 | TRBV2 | TGTGCCAGCAGTGAGGGACAGTACACTGAAGCTTTCTTT | CASSEGQYTEAFF
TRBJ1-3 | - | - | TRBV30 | TGTGCCTGGGGTCTCGGGACGCTAAACACCATATATTTT | CAWGLGTLNTIYF
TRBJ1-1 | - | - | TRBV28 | TGTGCCAGCAGTTTATCGGGCCGGGATGAAGCTTTCTTT | CASSLSGRDEAFF
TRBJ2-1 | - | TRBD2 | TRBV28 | TGTGCCAGCAGTTTATTTGGAGCGGGGGGACTCAATGAGCAGTTCTTC | CASSLFGAGGLNEQFF
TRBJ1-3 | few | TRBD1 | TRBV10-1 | TGCGCCAGCAGTTGCTCCAGGGGGCCGCCGGGAAACACCATATATTTT | CASSCSRGPPGNTIYF
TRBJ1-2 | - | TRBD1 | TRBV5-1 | TGCGCCAGCAGCTTGGACAGGGGGCGCAGCTATGGCTACACCTTC | CASSLDRGRSYGYTF
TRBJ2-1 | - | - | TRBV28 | TGTGCCAGCAGTCCCTACAATGAGCAGTTCTTC | CASSPYNEQFF
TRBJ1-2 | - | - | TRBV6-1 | TGTGCCAGCAGTGAGGGGGGCTTTAAGGCCTATGGCTACACCTTC | CASSEGGFKAYGYTF
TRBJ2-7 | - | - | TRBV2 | TGTGCCAGCAGCCAGCCTTTCTCCTACGAGCAGTACTTC | CASSQPFSYEQYF
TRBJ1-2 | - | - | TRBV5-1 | TGCGCCAGCAGCTTGGGTGGGGGCGAGAACTATGGCTACACCTTC | CASSLGGGENYGYTF
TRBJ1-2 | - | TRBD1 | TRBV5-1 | TGCGCCAGCAGACATAACCACGGGACAGCGCAATATGGCTACACCTTC | CASRHNHGTAQYGYTF
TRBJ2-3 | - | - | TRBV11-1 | TGTGCCAGCAGCCAACGATATCGCGGTCTGCCAGATACGCAGTATTTT | CASSQRYRGLPDTQYF
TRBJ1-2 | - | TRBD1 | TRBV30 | TGTGCCTGGAGCACTGAAACGGACAGGAGAGGCTACACCTTC | CAWSTETDRRGYTF
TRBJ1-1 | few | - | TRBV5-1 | TGCGCCAGCAGCGGTCCGACAGGACCTATGAACACTGAAGCTTTCTTT | CASSGPTGPMNTEAFF